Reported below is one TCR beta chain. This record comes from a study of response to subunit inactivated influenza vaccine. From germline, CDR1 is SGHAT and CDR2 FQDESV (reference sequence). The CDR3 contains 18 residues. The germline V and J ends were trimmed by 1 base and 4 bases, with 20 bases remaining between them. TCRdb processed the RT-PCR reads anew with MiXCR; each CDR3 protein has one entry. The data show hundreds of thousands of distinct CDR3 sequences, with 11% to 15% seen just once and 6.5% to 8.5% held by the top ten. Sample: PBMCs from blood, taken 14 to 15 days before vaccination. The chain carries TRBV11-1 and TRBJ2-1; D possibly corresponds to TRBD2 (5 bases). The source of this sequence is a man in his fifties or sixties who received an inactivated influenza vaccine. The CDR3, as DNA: TGTGCCAGCAGCTTAGGGTGGGGTCGGGGTAATCCGTACAATGAGCAGTTCTTC. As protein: CASSLGWGRGNPYNEQFF.